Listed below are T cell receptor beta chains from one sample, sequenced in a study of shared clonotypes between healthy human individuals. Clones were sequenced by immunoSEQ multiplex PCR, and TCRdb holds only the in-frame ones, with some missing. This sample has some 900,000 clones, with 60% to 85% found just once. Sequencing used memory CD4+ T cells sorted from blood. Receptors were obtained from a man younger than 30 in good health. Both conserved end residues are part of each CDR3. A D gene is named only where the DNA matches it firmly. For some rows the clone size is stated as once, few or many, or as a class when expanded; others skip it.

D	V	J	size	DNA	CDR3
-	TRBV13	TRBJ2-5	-	TGTGCCAGCAAGAAGAGGGCGGCCCCCCAAGAGACCCAGTACTTC	CASKKRAAPQETQYF
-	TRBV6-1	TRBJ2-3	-	TGTGCCAGCAGTGAAGAGGACGGGGGGCCAGATACGCAGTATTTT	CASSEEDGGPDTQYF
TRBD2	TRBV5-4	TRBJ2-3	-	TGTGCCAGCAGCTTAAGGCTAGCGGGAGAAACGCAGTATTTT	CASSLRLAGETQYF
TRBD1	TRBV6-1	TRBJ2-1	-	TGTGCCAGCAGTGGGGCGACAGGGGGCGTCAATGAGCAGTTCTTC	CASSGATGGVNEQFF
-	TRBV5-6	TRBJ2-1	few	TGTGCCAGCAGCTGGAGTGGGGTGGCGGGCAATGAGCAGTTCTTC	CASSWSGVAGNEQFF
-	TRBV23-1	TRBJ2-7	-	TGCGCCAGCAGTCCGCGCACGGGGGGCGGGTACGAGCAGTACTTC	CASSPRTGGGYEQYF
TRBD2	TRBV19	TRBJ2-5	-	TGTGCCAGTAGTCCCGGGACTAGCGACCAAGAGACCCAGTACTTC	CASSPGTSDQETQYF
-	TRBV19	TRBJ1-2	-	TGTGCCACCCAACCGGGACAAGGCTTGTCTAACTATGGCTACACCTTC	CATQPGQGLSNYGYTF
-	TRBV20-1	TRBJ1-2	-	TGCAGTGCCCCAGGGGCAGCTGGCTACACCTTC	CSAPGAAGYTF
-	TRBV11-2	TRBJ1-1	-	TGTGCCAGCAGCCCCGAGGGGTTGTACACTGAAGCTTTCTTT	CASSPEGLYTEAFF
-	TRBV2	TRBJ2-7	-	TGTGCCAGCAGTCCCCGGGACGAGCAGTACTTC	CASSPRDEQYF
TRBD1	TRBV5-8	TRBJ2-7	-	TGTGCCAGCCCCCGGGACAGGGGGACCTACGAGCAGTACTTC	CASPRDRGTYEQYF
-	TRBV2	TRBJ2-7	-	TGTGCCAGCGTAACCGGGACTGGAACCTACGAGCAGTACTTC	CASVTGTGTYEQYF
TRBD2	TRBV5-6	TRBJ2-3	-	TGTGCCAGCAGCCGTGATGGACTAGCTATGTATTTT	CASSRDGLAMYF
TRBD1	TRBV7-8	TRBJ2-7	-	TGTGCCAGCAGCCTACAGGGGTACGAGCAGTACTTC	CASSLQGYEQYF
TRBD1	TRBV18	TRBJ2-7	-	TGTGCCAGCTCACCATTGGGACAGGGTTCCTACGAGCAGTACTTC	CASSPLGQGSYEQYF
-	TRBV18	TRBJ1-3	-	TGTGCCAGCTCACCCCTGCCGGAGGTGAGAAACACCATATATTTT	CASSPLPEVRNTIYF
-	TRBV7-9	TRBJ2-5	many	TGTGCCAGCAGCTTAGACGAGGGAGAGACCCAGTACTTC	CASSLDEGETQYF
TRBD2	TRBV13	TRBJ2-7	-	TGTGCCAGCAGCTTAGATCCTAGCGGACTCTACGAGCAGTACTTC	CASSLDPSGLYEQYF
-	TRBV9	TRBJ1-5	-	TGTGCCAGCAGCGACCGGCTCAATCAGCCCCAGCATTTT	CASSDRLNQPQHF
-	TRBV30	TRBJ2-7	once	TGTGCCTGGAGTGCAGGACAGTTCTACGAGCAGTACTTC	CAWSAGQFYEQYF
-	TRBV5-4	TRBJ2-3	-	TGTGCCAGCAGCCTCTCCGGGACCCCGGGAGATACGCAGTATTTT	CASSLSGTPGDTQYF
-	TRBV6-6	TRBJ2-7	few	TGTGCCAGCAGTTACGGTGGCAGGGACTACGAGCAGTACTTC	CASSYGGRDYEQYF
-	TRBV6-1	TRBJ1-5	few	TGTGCCAGCACCTCTCTGAGCCCTGAGTTAAGTCCCCAGCATTTT	CASTSLSPELSPQHF
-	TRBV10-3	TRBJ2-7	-	TGTGCCACCATCCCTGGGGGGCTAACCTCCTACGAGCAGTACTTC	CATIPGGLTSYEQYF
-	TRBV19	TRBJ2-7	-	TGTGCCAGTAGTATGGGGGGACAGCTATACGAGCAGTACTTC	CASSMGGQLYEQYF
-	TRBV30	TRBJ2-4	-	TGTGCCTGGAGCGGGCTTTCGGCCAAAAACATTCAGTACTTC	CAWSGLSAKNIQYF
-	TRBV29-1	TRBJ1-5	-	TGCAGCGTTGAATTAATGGGATCCGATCAGCCCCAGCATTTT	CSVELMGSDQPQHF
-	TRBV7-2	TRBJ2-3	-	TGTGCCAGCAGCGCCCAAACAGATACGCAGTATTTT	CASSAQTDTQYF
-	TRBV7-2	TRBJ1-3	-	TGTGCCAGTCTATCTCCCGGGACATCTTCTGGAAACACCATATATTTT	CASLSPGTSSGNTIYF
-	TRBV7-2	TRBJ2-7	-	TGTGCCAGCAGCTTGGCATCCGGACTACTCTACGAGCAGTACTTC	CASSLASGLLYEQYF
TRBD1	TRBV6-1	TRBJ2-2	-	TGTGCCAGCAGGGGGACAGGCAGTTTCCCCGGGGAGCTGTTTTTT	CASRGTGSFPGELFF
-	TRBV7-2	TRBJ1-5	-	TGTGCCAGCAGCTCGACAGGCTCGGGACAGCCCCAGCATTTT	CASSSTGSGQPQHF
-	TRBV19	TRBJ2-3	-	TGTGCCAGTAGTGCATCTTCAGGGCTAGCTTCTGCATATACGCAGTATTTT	CASSASSGLASAYTQYF
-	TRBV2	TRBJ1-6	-	TGTGCCAGCAGTGTCTTCGGGGGTAATTCACCCCTCCACTTT	CASSVFGGNSPLHF
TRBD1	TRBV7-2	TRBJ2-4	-	TGTGCCAGCAGCTTAAGTTTTGGACAGGGGAACATTCAGTACTTC	CASSLSFGQGNIQYF
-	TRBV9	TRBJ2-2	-	TGTGCCAGCAGCGTAGCTGGCGGGGAGCTGTTTTTT	CASSVAGGELFF
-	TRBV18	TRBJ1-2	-	TGTGCCAGCTCACCACCGATTGGGCGGGGGCTCACCTTC	CASSPPIGRGLTF
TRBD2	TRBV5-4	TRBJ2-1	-	TGTGCCAGCAGCAAGGGACTAGCGGGGGGGTACAATGAGCAGTTCTTC	CASSKGLAGGYNEQFF
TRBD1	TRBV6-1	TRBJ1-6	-	TGTGCCAGCGGGGAGAGACAGGGAAGCTCCCTCCACTTT	CASGERQGSSLHF
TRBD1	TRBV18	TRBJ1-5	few	TGTGCCAGCTCAGGAGGGACAGATAGCAATCAGCCCCAGCATTTT	CASSGGTDSNQPQHF
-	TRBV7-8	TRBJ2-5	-	TGTGCCAGCAGCTCAAAACCGACTAGATCCGAGACCCAGTACTTC	CASSSKPTRSETQYF